This TCR beta chain was profiled in a study of T cells in Graves' hyperthyroidism and ophthalmopathy. Study-wide findings and caveats: Ophthalmopathy onset followed model prediction by a median about six months. Most thyroid clonotypes expanded above 0.001 were also detected in blood.

Graves' hyperthyroidism was deemed stable absent ophthalmopathy progression within 18 months. The diagnostic basis comprised clinical symptoms, serum thyroxine and TRAb, thyroid ultrasound and orbital computed tomography. The V end lost 1 base, the J end lost 5 bases, and 14 bases lay between the germline ends. This CDR3 is 15 amino acids long. Concerning this clonotype: What it binds is not known.

TCR beta CDR3 regions were amplified from RNA. The primer set for the first-round RT-PCR of the TCR CDR3 was HTBI. From the multiplex PCR reads, TCRdb called clonotypes with MiXCR, one entry per CDR3 protein. The data contain roughly 740,000 distinct CDR3 sequences, about 15% of them seen just once; the ten biggest clones take up over 7.5%. The sequenced sample consisted of blood. The chain is built from TRBV12-3 or TRBV12-4 and TRBJ1-2, with D possibly being TRBD1 (5 bases). The clonotype comes from a man aged 18-30 years with Graves' hyperthyroidism. The CDR3, as DNA: TGTGCCAGCAGTTTAGGGGGCAGGAGCGTTTATGGCTACACCTTC. Its translation: CASSLGGRSVYGYTF.